The rows below give T cell receptor beta chains drawn from one sample of a study of beta chain features in type 1 diabetes. Produced via immunoSEQ multiplex PCR; TCRdb's table is partial and in-frame only. Among 95,000 to 150,000 clones, about 16% were seen once, and the ten largest hold over 2%. The sample consisted of central memory CD4+ T cells from blood. Every receptor here comes from a man between 25 and 39 years old with type 1 diabetes. CDR3s include the opening cysteine and the closing phenylalanine or tryptophan. Each record gives: J gene, D gene, V gene, clone size, CDR3 DNA, CDR3 protein. The D gene is left open where the match is weak. The size of a clone is reported for some rows only, either as once, few or many, or as a class for expanded clones.

J: TRBJ2-3; D: -; V: TRBV11-2; size: few; DNA: TGTGCCAGCACCCCGGCCGGGGCAGATACGCAGTATTTT; CDR3: CASTPAGADTQYF
J: TRBJ1-1; D: TRBD1; V: TRBV7-2; size: few; DNA: TGTGCCAGCAGCCCCGGGACAGGGGTTTGGAACACTGAAGCTTTCTTT; CDR3: CASSPGTGVWNTEAFF
J: TRBJ1-6; D: TRBD1; V: TRBV15; size: -; DNA: TGTGCCACCAGCAGGGACAGGGCCTATAATTCACCCCTCCACTTT; CDR3: CATSRDRAYNSPLHF
J: TRBJ2-7; D: -; V: TRBV30; size: -; DNA: TGTGCCTGGAGCCTCTCCGGAGAGCAGTACTTC; CDR3: CAWSLSGEQYF
J: TRBJ2-7; D: -; V: TRBV5-6; size: -; DNA: TGTGCCAGCAGCTCGGGAGCATTGAGGTCGTCCGGCAACGAGCAGTACTTC; CDR3: CASSSGALRSSGNEQYF
J: TRBJ2-3; D: -; V: TRBV18; size: many; DNA: TGTGCCAGCTCACCGTCCCGCAGAGATACGCAGTATTTT; CDR3: CASSPSRRDTQYF
J: TRBJ2-6; D: -; V: TRBV2; size: few; DNA: TGTGCCAGCAGTCCGTCTGGGGCCAACGTCCTGACTTTC; CDR3: CASSPSGANVLTF
J: TRBJ2-2; D: -; V: TRBV30; size: few; DNA: TGTGCCTGGAGTGTCAGGGAGGCGATGAACACCGGGGAGCTGTTTTTT; CDR3: CAWSVREAMNTGELFF
J: TRBJ1-4; D: -; V: TRBV11-3; size: few; DNA: TGTGCCAGCAGCTTAGATCAGGAAAAACTGTTTTTT; CDR3: CASSLDQEKLFF
J: TRBJ2-7; D: -; V: TRBV7-9; size: few; DNA: TGTGCCAGCAGCTTAACGGCAGCGAGCTCCTACGAGCAGTACTTC; CDR3: CASSLTAASSYEQYF
J: TRBJ2-3; D: TRBD2; V: TRBV11-2; size: few; DNA: TGTGCCAGCAGCCCCCAGGGAGGGGCTGGAGATACGCAGTATTTT; CDR3: CASSPQGGAGDTQYF
J: TRBJ1-6; D: -; V: TRBV30; size: -; DNA: TGTGCCGCTAGAAGGTCCATAGATTCACCCCTCCACTTT; CDR3: CAARRSIDSPLHF
J: TRBJ2-2; D: -; V: TRBV30; size: few; DNA: TGTGCCTGGAGTGGGAGGGCAAACGGGGAGCTGTTTTTT; CDR3: CAWSGRANGELFF
J: TRBJ2-6; D: -; V: TRBV19; size: -; DNA: TGTGCCAGCGGACAGCCATCCTCTGGGGCCAACGTCCTGACTTTC; CDR3: CASGQPSSGANVLTF
J: TRBJ1-2; D: TRBD1; V: TRBV18; size: few; DNA: TGTGCCAGCTCGCGGGACAGGGAACTCGATGGCTACACCTTC; CDR3: CASSRDRELDGYTF
J: TRBJ1-5; D: -; V: TRBV29-1; size: many; DNA: TGCAGCGTTTCGGACGGGGTTCTTGGCAATCAGCCCCAGCATTTT; CDR3: CSVSDGVLGNQPQHF
J: TRBJ2-3; D: -; V: TRBV5-1; size: few; DNA: TGCGCCAGCAGCTTGGCCGGAGCGGAAGATACGCAGTATTTT; CDR3: CASSLAGAEDTQYF
J: TRBJ1-1; D: TRBD1; V: TRBV5-1; size: -; DNA: TGCGCCAGCAGCCCGGACAGGGAGGGCACTGAAGCTTTCTTT; CDR3: CASSPDREGTEAFF
J: TRBJ2-7; D: -; V: TRBV7-2; size: -; DNA: TGTGCCAGCAGCTTAGAGCCCGGACCATATTACGAGCAGTACTTC; CDR3: CASSLEPGPYYEQYF
J: TRBJ2-3; D: -; V: TRBV4-3; size: few; DNA: TGCGCCAGCAGCCAAGTCCATAGCCCTAGCACAGATACGCAGTATTTT; CDR3: CASSQVHSPSTDTQYF
J: TRBJ1-4; D: -; V: TRBV28; size: many; DNA: TGTGCCAGCAGTTTAGGGACAATCGAAAAACTGTTTTTT; CDR3: CASSLGTIEKLFF
J: TRBJ2-1; D: -; V: TRBV7-2; size: few; DNA: TGTGCCAGCAGCCAAGTGTACGACAATGAGCAGTTCTTC; CDR3: CASSQVYDNEQFF
J: TRBJ2-2; D: -; V: TRBV29-1; size: -; DNA: TGCAGCGTTCGTGCAAGGGAGACGAACACCGGGGAGCTGTTTTTT; CDR3: CSVRARETNTGELFF
J: TRBJ2-7; D: TRBD1; V: TRBV6-5; size: -; DNA: TGTGCCAGCAGTAGGCGGACAGGGGGCGGCGAGCAGTACTTC; CDR3: CASSRRTGGGEQYF
J: TRBJ1-3; D: -; V: TRBV2; size: -; DNA: TGTGCCAGCAGTGAAGCGACACGTACTCTTGGAAACACCATATATTTT; CDR3: CASSEATRTLGNTIYF
J: TRBJ1-2; D: -; V: TRBV5-1; size: few; DNA: TGCGCCAGCAGCATGGGCGGACGGATCTATGGCTACACCTTC; CDR3: CASSMGGRIYGYTF
J: TRBJ2-5; D: -; V: TRBV4-2; size: -; DNA: TGTGCCAGCAGCTTGGCAGGGGTGACCCAGTACTTC; CDR3: CASSLAGVTQYF
J: TRBJ2-5; D: TRBD1; V: TRBV30; size: -; DNA: TGTGCCTGGATCACAGGGGGCCGAGAGACCCAGTACTTC; CDR3: CAWITGGRETQYF
J: TRBJ2-5; D: TRBD2; V: TRBV7-2; size: few; DNA: TGTGCCAGCAGCTCCCGCTCGGGGGGGCGTTTCAGAGAGACCCAGTACTTC; CDR3: CASSSRSGGRFRETQYF
J: TRBJ1-2; D: TRBD1; V: TRBV4-3; size: -; DNA: TGCGCCAGCAGCCAATCAGGGGGCGATGGCTACACCTTC; CDR3: CASSQSGGDGYTF
J: TRBJ2-3; D: -; V: TRBV21-1; size: -; DNA: TGTGCCAGCAGCACATCCGTTCCTTGGGTCCCCTTAATTCGTATACCCACAGATACGCAGTATTTT; CDR3: CASSTSVPWVPLIRIPTDTQYF
J: TRBJ2-6; D: -; V: TRBV5-1; size: -; DNA: TGCGCCAGCAGCGCCCGGGACAAAGGCAACGTCCTGACTTTC; CDR3: CASSARDKGNVLTF
J: TRBJ1-3; D: -; V: TRBV9; size: few; DNA: TGTGCCAGCAGCGTAGATCTCCAAGCGGCTGGAAACACCATATATTTT; CDR3: CASSVDLQAAGNTIYF
J: TRBJ2-7; D: -; V: TRBV20-1; size: few; DNA: TGCAGTGCTAGGACATACGAGCAGTACTTC; CDR3: CSARTYEQYF
J: TRBJ2-2; D: -; V: TRBV29-1; size: many; DNA: TGCAGCGCGATGTCCCTTGACATCGCCGGGGAGCTGTTTTTT; CDR3: CSAMSLDIAGELFF
J: TRBJ2-7; D: TRBD2; V: TRBV28; size: -; DNA: TGTGCCAGCAGTTCGTCGACTAGCGGGGGCCAATCCTACGAGCAGTACTTC; CDR3: CASSSSTSGGQSYEQYF
J: TRBJ2-2; D: -; V: TRBV25-1; size: -; DNA: TGTGCCAGCAGTGAGATTTCCGGGGAGCTGTTTTTT; CDR3: CASSEISGELFF
J: TRBJ1-2; D: -; V: TRBV4-3; size: few; DNA: TGCGCCAGCAGCCGCCGGCTGGGGCAGGCGTATGGCTACACCTTC; CDR3: CASSRRLGQAYGYTF
J: TRBJ2-6; D: -; V: TRBV6-1; size: few; DNA: TGTGCCAGCAGTGAAAGAGGGTTGGACAGCCGCTCTGGGGCCAACGTCCTGACTTTC; CDR3: CASSERGLDSRSGANVLTF
J: TRBJ1-4; D: -; V: TRBV7-6; size: few; DNA: TGTGCCAGCAGCTTAGGCCGGGATAATGAAAAACTGTTTTTT; CDR3: CASSLGRDNEKLFF
J: TRBJ2-4; D: -; V: TRBV6-5; size: few; DNA: TGTGCCGCCGCAAGGCAGGACATTCAGTACTTC; CDR3: CAAARQDIQYF
J: TRBJ2-3; D: TRBD2; V: TRBV7-3; size: -; DNA: TGTGCCAGCAGCCCCCTCGGCGGGGGGGGCAGCACAGATACGCAGTATTTT; CDR3: CASSPLGGGGSTDTQYF
J: TRBJ2-7; D: -; V: TRBV18; size: few; DNA: TGTGCCAGCTCACCACCGTCGATAACCTACGAGCAGTACTTC; CDR3: CASSPPSITYEQYF
J: TRBJ2-3; D: TRBD2; V: TRBV13; size: few; DNA: TGTGCCAGCAGCCTGGGACTAGCGGGGACAACCACAGATACGCAGTATTTT; CDR3: CASSLGLAGTTTDTQYF
J: TRBJ2-1; D: TRBD2; V: TRBV5-6; size: -; DNA: TGTGCCAGCAGCTGGAGCGGACTAGCGACCTACAATGAGCAGTTCTTC; CDR3: CASSWSGLATYNEQFF
J: TRBJ2-1; D: -; V: TRBV13; size: -; DNA: TGTGCCAGCAGCAATGGCCAGGATAGCAATGAGCAGTTCTTC; CDR3: CASSNGQDSNEQFF
J: TRBJ2-3; D: -; V: TRBV7-7; size: -; DNA: TGTGCTAGCAGCTTAGGGCAGGGAGATACGCAGTATTTT; CDR3: CASSLGQGDTQYF
J: TRBJ2-1; D: TRBD2; V: TRBV4-3; size: many; DNA: TGCGCCAGCAGCCAAGAGACTAGCGGGGGGGTTTCGTTCTACAATGAGCAGTTCTTC; CDR3: CASSQETSGGVSFYNEQFF
J: TRBJ2-6; D: -; V: TRBV25-1; size: many; DNA: TGTGCCAGCAGTGAAAGGGTTGTCGGGGCCAACGTCCTGACTTTC; CDR3: CASSERVVGANVLTF
J: TRBJ1-4; D: -; V: TRBV9; size: few; DNA: TGTGCCAGCAGCGTAGGGTGGACTAATGAAAAACTGTTTTTT; CDR3: CASSVGWTNEKLFF
J: TRBJ1-1; D: -; V: TRBV27; size: few; DNA: TGTGCCAGCAAGGACTGGGCGAACGATGAAGCTTTCTTT; CDR3: CASKDWANDEAFF
J: TRBJ2-3; D: -; V: TRBV7-9; size: many; DNA: TGTGCCAGCAGCCGACTGGCCTACGGGGCAGATACGCAGTATTTT; CDR3: CASSRLAYGADTQYF
J: TRBJ2-5; D: -; V: TRBV19; size: many; DNA: TGTGCCAGTACCGGGACCTCGACGAGGCAGACCCAGTACTTC; CDR3: CASTGTSTRQTQYF
J: TRBJ1-6; D: -; V: TRBV30; size: few; DNA: TGTGCCTGGAGTTTGAGCGCTTATAATTCACCCCTCCACTTT; CDR3: CAWSLSAYNSPLHF
J: TRBJ1-1; D: -; V: TRBV2; size: few; DNA: TGTGCCAGCAAAACAGGGCTTGGTGAAATGCGTGAAGCTTTCTTT; CDR3: CASKTGLGEMREAFF
J: TRBJ1-2; D: -; V: TRBV19; size: -; DNA: TGTGCCAGTAGTTCGCTGACAGCCGACTATGGCTACACCTTC; CDR3: CASSSLTADYGYTF
J: TRBJ2-1; D: TRBD1; V: TRBV6-6; size: many; DNA: TGTGCCAGCTTGACCGGGACAGCTAACAATGAGCAGTTCTTC; CDR3: CASLTGTANNEQFF
J: TRBJ1-2; D: TRBD1; V: TRBV30; size: -; DNA: TGTGCCTGGGTACGACAGGGTAATGACCTCGCTAACTATGGCTACACCTTC; CDR3: CAWVRQGNDLANYGYTF
J: TRBJ2-3; D: TRBD2; V: TRBV4-2; size: -; DNA: TGTGCCAGCAGCCAAGAAGGGGGACTAGCGGGGAAAGCGCAGTATTTT; CDR3: CASSQEGGLAGKAQYF
J: TRBJ2-5; D: -; V: TRBV18; size: many; DNA: TGTGCCAGCTCACCTTACCAAGAGACCCAGTACTTC; CDR3: CASSPYQETQYF